The 7 T cell receptor beta chains below were found in one sample sequenced in a study of blood T cell repertoires in COVID-19. TCRdb's table, derived via immunoSEQ multiplex PCR, lists solely in-frame clones and lacks some. This repertoire shows about 500,000 clones, approximately 90% found once; its top ten account for 0.7%. The sample consisted of PBMCs or T cells enriched from blood (not recorded which). These receptors originate from a woman aged 18-35 years who had recovered from COVID-19.

The chain uses TRBV28 and TRBJ2-7, with D possibly being TRBD1 (6 bases). V lost 5 bases and J lost 3, with 20 bases in between. The germline V gene has CDR1 MDHEN and CDR2 SYDVKM. The CDR3 runs 16 residues. The CDR3 nucleotides are TGTGCCAGCAGTCCCCGGTCCAGGGGCGGAAACTACGAGCAGTACTTC. It translates to CASSPRSRGGNYEQYF. The entire variable domain, with the rest obtained from reference TRBV28 and TRBJ2-7, is as follows: DVKVTQSSRYLVKRTGEKVFLECVQDMDHENMFWYRQDPGLGLRLIYFSYDVKMKEKGDIPEGYSVSREKKERFSLILESASTNQTSMYLCASSPRSRGGNYEQYFGPGTRLTVT.

V is TRBV3-1 (or the pseudogene TRBV3-2) and J is TRBJ1-1; 10 bases align to TRBD1. The length of the CDR3 is 16 residues. In germline, CDR1 is LGHDT, CDR2 YNNKEL (reference sequence). V lost 2 bases, J lost 4 bases, and 7 bases stayed unmatched. The CDR3 sequence: CASSQLTGGESTEAFF. The CDR3 coding sequence is TGTGCCAGCAGCCAACTGACAGGGGGCGAGAGCACTGAAGCTTTCTTT.

The rearrangement uses TRBV29-1 and TRBJ1-1; tentative D call: TRBD1 (6 bases). The CDR3 contains 13 residues. Germline CDR1 is SQVTM and CDR2 is ANQGSEA. Trimming removed 7 bases from V and 1 base from J, with 13 bases in between. The DNA for the CDR3 is TGCAGCGCTAACCGGGGGGCGAACACTGAAGCTTTCTTT. Residues: CSANRGANTEAFF.

The chain carries TRBV5-1 and TRBJ2-1; 8 nucleotides match TRBD2. This CDR3 is built from 16 residues. Germline V gene sequence: CDR1 SGHRS, CDR2 YFSETQ. The junction had 9 bases not matched to a gene; V was cut back by 0 bases and J by 7 bases. The CDR3 DNA sequence: TGCGCCAGCAGCTTGGCCCGAGCTAGCGGGCGGAATGAGCAGTTCTTC. Amino acid sequence: CASSLARASGRNEQFF.

This chain links TRBV14 with TRBJ1-6, with D unresolved. The germline gives CDR1 SGHDN, CDR2 FVKESK. This CDR3 comprises 21 residues. Trimming shortened V by 1 base and J by 4 bases, and 26 bases separated the two germline ends. CDR3 DNA sequence: TGTGCCAGCAGCCAAGTGGAGAAGCGGACCAGAGACCCTCTTTATAATTCACCCCTCCACTTT. This translates into CASSQVEKRTRDPLYNSPLHF. Combining the CDR3 with reference TRBV14 and TRBJ1-6 gives the whole variable domain EAGVTQFPSHSVIEKGQTVTLRCDPISGHDNLYWYRRVMGKEIKFLLHFVKESKQDESGMPNNRFLAERTGGTYSTLKVQPAELEDSGVYFCASSQVEKRTRDPLYNSPLHFGNGTRLTVT.

This chain's CDR3 is CASSYGTGGTNEKLFF. Written as DNA, the CDR3 is TGTGCCAGCAGCTACGGGACAGGGGGAACTAATGAAAAACTGTTTTTT. The genes are TRBV5-8 and TRBJ1-4; 11 bases map to TRBD1. This CDR3 is built from 16 residues. V trimming: 3 bases; J trimming: 1 base; junction bases outside the gene matches: 2. From germline, CDR1 is SGHTS and CDR2 YDEGEE.

The chain links TRBV6-1 to TRBJ1-1; tentative D call: TRBD1 (6 bases). This CDR3 is built from 15 residues. V was clipped by 2 bases and J by 8 bases, with 18 bases between them. Germline loops: CDR1 MNHNS, CDR2 SASEGT. The CDR3 loop is CASSEKAGAGWEAFF. In DNA form, the CDR3 reads TGTGCCAGCAGTGAAAAGGCAGGGGCGGGCTGGGAAGCTTTCTTT.